The next 6 T cell receptor beta chains were all read from a single sample in a study of shared clonotypes between healthy human individuals. The data were produced by immunoSEQ multiplex PCR, yet TCRdb's version contains in-frame clones alone and is incomplete. The sample holds about 2.3 million clones; over 85% are singletons and the top ten take about 0.39%. The specimen was naive CD4+ T cells from PBMCs. Sample subset: CD45RA+ positively selected. All receptors derive from a man younger than 35 in good health. Some clones in this sample may be carry-over from other donors' samples.

J is TRBJ2-1 and V is TRBV2; no clear D. From germline, CDR1 is SNHLY and CDR2 FYNNEI. The length of the CDR3 is 13 residues. Trimming took 2 bases from V and 9 from J, leaving 11 bases between them. CDR3 protein: CASSETSASEQFF. CDR3 bases: TGTGCCAGCAGTGAAACTTCCGCGTCTGAGCAGTTCTTC. The full variable domain, rest sourced from reference TRBV2 and TRBJ2-1, is EPEVTQTPSHQVTQMGQEVILRCVPISNHLYFYWYRQILGQKVEFLVSFYNNEISEKSEIFDDQFSVERPDGSNFTLKIRSTKLEDSAMYFCASSETSASEQFFGPGTRLTVL.

The rearrangement joins TRBV6-5 to TRBJ1-5; D is uncertain. In germline, CDR1 is MNHEY, CDR2 SVGAGI. Trimming left V 5 bases short and J 5 bases short, with 10 bases between. The CDR3 is 13 residues long. CDR3 DNA: TGTGCCAGCAGTGTCACAGCCTATCAGCCCCAGCATTTT. Encoded protein: CASSVTAYQPQHF.

This chain links TRBV9 with TRBJ2-5; D might be TRBD1 (7 bases). The germline gives CDR1 SGDLS, CDR2 YYNGEE. The V and J ends lost 3 bases and 5 bases respectively, with 11 bases between them. There are 13 residues in the CDR3. Here the CDR3 DNA reads TGTGCCAGCAGCGCAGGGGGGCGGGAGACCCAGTACTTC. Its translation is CASSAGGRETQYF.

This chain connects TRBV4-3 to TRBJ2-1; D not resolved. Germline CDR1 reads LGHNA; CDR2 reads YSLEER. The CDR3 spans 16 residues. V lost 5 bases and J lost 0, with 14 bases in between. The CDR3 is CASSSRSFSSYNEQFF. The CDR3 nucleotides read TGCGCCAGCAGCTCCAGGTCCTTTAGCTCCTACAATGAGCAGTTCTTC.

This clone was observed a handful of times. This sequence joins TRBV19 and TRBJ1-1; D ambiguous. V was clipped by 7 bases and J by 1 base, with 19 bases between them. The CDR3 length is 16 residues. CDR1 and CDR2 (germline): LNHDA, SQIVND (reference sequence). CDR3 in DNA: TGTGCCAGTATCGGTGGGCGAGGACGAACGAACACTGAAGCTTTCTTT. Translation: CASIGGRGRTNTEAFF.

In regard to this clone: Additional DNA sequences in this sample encode the identical CDR3. CDR3 DNA sequence: TGTGCCAGCTCACCGTCATTGAACACTGAAGCTTTCTTT. This translates into CASSPSLNTEAFF. V and J are TRBV18 and TRBJ1-1; no clear D. Looked up from germline, CDR1 is KGHSH and CDR2 is LQKENI. This CDR3 contains 13 residues. V lost 3 bases, J lost 0 bases, and 5 bases lay in between.